This TCR beta chain was identified during a study of T cell changes during pregnancy in multiple sclerosis. Measured with immunoSEQ multiplex PCR; TCRdb has only the in-frame clones, and not every one. The table shows tens of thousands of clones, with 94% occurring only once. The material was peripheral blood, obtained after pregnancy. The TCR originated in a female donor in good health, enrolled as a control in a pregnancy study.

The CDR3 reads CAIEPGLGTDTQYF. CDR3 DNA: TGTGCCATCGAGCCGGGACTAGGGACAGATACGCAGTATTTT. The chain uses TRBV10-3 and TRBJ2-3; 8 bases fit TRBD2. CDR1 and CDR2 from the germline V gene are ENHRY and SYGVKD. The CDR3 is made up of 14 amino acids. V lost 8 bases and J lost 3; bases outside the gene matches: 7.